This T cell receptor beta chain was recovered during a study of T cell responses to AZD1222 COVID-19 vaccine. Study results and limitations: Females outnumbered males among donors, who were mostly white British; clonal diversity was possibly underestimated. Repertoires were sampled only after the peak T cell response.

Here immunoSEQ multiplex PCR was the method, and the copy in TCRdb shows in-frame clones only, minus some. Of some 120,000 clones listed, 88% are singletons. The CDR3 sequence is 15 residues long. With 7 bases removed from V and 0 bases from J, the gap between germline ends came to 16 bases. CDR1 is LNHDA and CDR2 is SQIVND in the germline V gene (reference sequence). This clone was recorded once. The antigen is not known. This clonotype originated in an adult in good health. The material was peripheral blood, obtained on day 0 of MenACWY control vaccination. The chain couples TRBV19 to TRBJ2-7; D may be TRBD2 (6 bases). CDR3 amino acids: CASTKVGGSSYEQYF. The CDR3 region has the DNA TGTGCCAGTACCAAGGTGGGGGGTAGCTCCTACGAGCAGTACTTC.